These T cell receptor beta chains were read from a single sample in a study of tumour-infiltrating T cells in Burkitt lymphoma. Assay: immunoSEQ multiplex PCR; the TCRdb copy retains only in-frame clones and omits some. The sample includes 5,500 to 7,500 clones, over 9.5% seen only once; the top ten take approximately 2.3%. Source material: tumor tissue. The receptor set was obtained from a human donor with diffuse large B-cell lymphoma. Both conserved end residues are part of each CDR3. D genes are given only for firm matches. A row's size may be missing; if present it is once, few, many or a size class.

cdr3_aa: CASSESRYQPQHF
v_call: TRBV2
d_call: -
clone_size: few
j_call: TRBJ1-5

cdr3_aa: CASSQGTSGGVSTDTQYF
v_call: TRBV4-1
d_call: TRBD2
clone_size: once
j_call: TRBJ2-3

cdr3_aa: CASRTAGANTGELFF
v_call: TRBV28
d_call: TRBD2
clone_size: -
j_call: TRBJ2-2

cdr3_aa: CASSLGGFGAQPQHF
v_call: TRBV5-5
d_call: -
clone_size: -
j_call: TRBJ1-5

cdr3_aa: CASSGRLPNQPQHF
v_call: TRBV19
d_call: -
clone_size: few
j_call: TRBJ1-5

cdr3_aa: CASSWSGGAGTGELFF
v_call: TRBV5-4
d_call: TRBD2
clone_size: -
j_call: TRBJ2-2

cdr3_aa: CASSYAGTGDYEQYF
v_call: TRBV6-5
d_call: TRBD1
clone_size: -
j_call: TRBJ2-7

cdr3_aa: CASSFRDSDSGANVLTF
v_call: TRBV7-9
d_call: TRBD1
clone_size: few
j_call: TRBJ2-6

cdr3_aa: CASSLGQGVTNEKLFF
v_call: TRBV5-1
d_call: TRBD1
clone_size: few
j_call: TRBJ1-4

cdr3_aa: CASSQAGLAGGLRSSYNEQFF
v_call: TRBV4-1
d_call: TRBD2
clone_size: -
j_call: TRBJ2-1

cdr3_aa: CASSWTGGSYNEQFF
v_call: TRBV5-1
d_call: TRBD1
clone_size: -
j_call: TRBJ2-1

cdr3_aa: CASSFGGSNYGYTF
v_call: TRBV28
d_call: -
clone_size: -
j_call: TRBJ1-2

cdr3_aa: CASSYSKAGFTEAFF
v_call: TRBV6-6
d_call: -
clone_size: few
j_call: TRBJ1-1

cdr3_aa: CASSSGQGWDEQYF
v_call: TRBV10-1
d_call: TRBD1
clone_size: -
j_call: TRBJ2-7

cdr3_aa: CAISDHGRAGETQYF
v_call: TRBV10-3
d_call: TRBD2
clone_size: -
j_call: TRBJ2-5

cdr3_aa: CEAGADNQPQHF
v_call: TRBV21-1
d_call: -
clone_size: once
j_call: TRBJ1-5

cdr3_aa: CASSSSTDTQYF
v_call: TRBV7-9
d_call: -
clone_size: -
j_call: TRBJ2-3

cdr3_aa: CAKTRDCTDTQYF
v_call: TRBV10-1
d_call: -
clone_size: few
j_call: TRBJ2-3

cdr3_aa: CASSYDSNQPQHF
v_call: TRBV6-5
d_call: -
clone_size: few
j_call: TRBJ1-5

cdr3_aa: CASSVGLRGTEAFF
v_call: TRBV9
d_call: -
clone_size: few
j_call: TRBJ1-1

cdr3_aa: CASTTVSRVTGELFF
v_call: TRBV2
d_call: -
clone_size: -
j_call: TRBJ2-2

cdr3_aa: CASSLAEETQYF
v_call: TRBV6-6
d_call: -
clone_size: -
j_call: TRBJ2-5

cdr3_aa: CASSQGTSNAEAFF
v_call: TRBV4-1
d_call: -
clone_size: -
j_call: TRBJ1-1

cdr3_aa: CASSLTRQSYEQYF
v_call: TRBV5-4
d_call: -
clone_size: -
j_call: TRBJ2-7

cdr3_aa: CASSYWDQPQHF
v_call: TRBV6-5
d_call: -
clone_size: -
j_call: TRBJ1-5

cdr3_aa: CASSSPASLGGTYEQYF
v_call: TRBV7-9
d_call: TRBD2
clone_size: -
j_call: TRBJ2-7

cdr3_aa: CASSLAGRGGTGELFF
v_call: TRBV7-2
d_call: -
clone_size: few
j_call: TRBJ2-2

cdr3_aa: CASSSDRRNTGELFF
v_call: TRBV5-1
d_call: TRBD1
clone_size: few
j_call: TRBJ2-2

cdr3_aa: CASSRPGREKLFF
v_call: TRBV9
d_call: -
clone_size: -
j_call: TRBJ1-4

cdr3_aa: CASSLGGTNYGYTF
v_call: TRBV28
d_call: -
clone_size: -
j_call: TRBJ1-2

cdr3_aa: CASSYWSGGTNTQYF
v_call: TRBV6-5
d_call: TRBD2
clone_size: few
j_call: TRBJ2-3

cdr3_aa: CSVEVDTGDGNEQFF
v_call: TRBV29-1
d_call: -
clone_size: -
j_call: TRBJ2-1

cdr3_aa: CASRSGGLRGTQYF
v_call: TRBV6-5
d_call: TRBD2
clone_size: -
j_call: TRBJ2-5

cdr3_aa: CASRQENTGELFF
v_call: TRBV6-6
d_call: -
clone_size: -
j_call: TRBJ2-2

cdr3_aa: CASSFYEMETQYF
v_call: TRBV7-9
d_call: -
clone_size: -
j_call: TRBJ2-5

cdr3_aa: CANGGGAGSPLHF
v_call: TRBV2
d_call: -
clone_size: few
j_call: TRBJ1-6

cdr3_aa: CASSLWVGADPSYNSPLHF
v_call: TRBV7-2
d_call: -
clone_size: -
j_call: TRBJ1-6

cdr3_aa: CASRRTTAEETQYF
v_call: TRBV10-2
d_call: -
clone_size: -
j_call: TRBJ2-5

cdr3_aa: CASSQDLPGADTDTQYF
v_call: TRBV4-2
d_call: -
clone_size: few
j_call: TRBJ2-3

cdr3_aa: CAISKQGPRQPQHF
v_call: TRBV10-3
d_call: TRBD1
clone_size: -
j_call: TRBJ1-5

cdr3_aa: CASSQSGDQPQHF
v_call: TRBV4-3
d_call: -
clone_size: -
j_call: TRBJ1-5

cdr3_aa: CASSPRSGGGNTIYF
v_call: TRBV28
d_call: -
clone_size: -
j_call: TRBJ1-3